The clone carrying this T cell receptor (beta chain) turned up a few times. Its cognate antigen is unknown. The sample comes from a study of spatial heterogeneity in lung cancer. Study in general: Detection of beta-chain sequences consistently exceeded that of alpha-chain sequences. Study outcomes and limitations: Relative to follow-up, resection was when ubiquitous expanded tumor TCRs appeared more in blood.

CDR3 length: 13 residues. With 5 bases clipped from V and 8 bases from J, the junction kept 5 bases outside the gene matches. TCRdb processed the 5' RACE reads anew with MiXCR; each CDR3 protein has one entry. The table lists around 63,000 distinct CDR3 sequences, around 8.2% of them singletons, with about 14% in the top ten. Sample time point: sample taken at primary tumor resection. Sequencing was performed on whole RNA extracted from tumor and nontumor lung tissue, or from frozen PBMC, and the material was left unsorted. There were some 76 donors, all of them untreated patients with early-stage non-small cell lung cancer.

The specimen was PBMCs, collected at surgery. The genes are TRBV12-3 or TRBV12-4 and TRBJ1-2, with TRBD1 identical over 10 bases. The clonotype originates from a female donor with early-stage non-small cell lung cancer. The CDR3 DNA reads as TGTGCCAGCAGTACGACAGGGGGCGGCGGCTACACCTTC. Encoded protein: CASSTTGGGGYTF.